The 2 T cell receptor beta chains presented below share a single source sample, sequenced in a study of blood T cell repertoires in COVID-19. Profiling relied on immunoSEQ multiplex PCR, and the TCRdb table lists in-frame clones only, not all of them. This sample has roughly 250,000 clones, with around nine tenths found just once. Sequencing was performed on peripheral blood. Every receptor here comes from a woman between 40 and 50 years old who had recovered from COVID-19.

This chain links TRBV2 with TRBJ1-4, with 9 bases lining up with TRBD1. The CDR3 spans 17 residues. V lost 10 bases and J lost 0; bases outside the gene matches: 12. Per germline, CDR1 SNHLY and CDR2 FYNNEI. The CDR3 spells CAIMGQGYSATNEKLFF. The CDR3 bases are TGTGCCATCATGGGACAGGGCTACTCTGCAACTAATGAAAAACTGTTTTTT.

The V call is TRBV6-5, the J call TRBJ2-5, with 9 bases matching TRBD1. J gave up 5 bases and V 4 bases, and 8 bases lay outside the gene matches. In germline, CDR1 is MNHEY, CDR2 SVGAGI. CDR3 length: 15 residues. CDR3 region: CASSSGGTGRETQYF. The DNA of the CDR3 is TGTGCCAGCAGTTCCGGGGGGACAGGGAGGGAGACCCAGTACTTC.